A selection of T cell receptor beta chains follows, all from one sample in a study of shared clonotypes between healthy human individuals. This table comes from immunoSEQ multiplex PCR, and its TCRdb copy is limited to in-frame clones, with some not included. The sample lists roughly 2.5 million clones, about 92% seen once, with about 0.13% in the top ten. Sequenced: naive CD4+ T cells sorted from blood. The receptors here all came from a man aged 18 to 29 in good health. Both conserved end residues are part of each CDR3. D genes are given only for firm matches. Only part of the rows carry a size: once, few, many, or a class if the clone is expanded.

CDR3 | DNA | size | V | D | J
CATTPESFNSPLHF | TGTGCCACAACACCCGAAAGTTTTAATTCACCCCTCCACTTT | . | TRBV19 | . | TRBJ1-6
CATSRGRGQETQYF | TGTGCCACCAGCAGAGGGAGGGGTCAAGAGACCCAGTACTTC | . | TRBV15 | . | TRBJ2-5
CASSSPRGGLWSPLHF | TGTGCCAGCAGTTCGCCTCGCGGGGGGTTATGGTCACCCCTCCACTTT | . | TRBV6-5 | . | TRBJ1-6
CASSPTGTGNTIYF | TGCGCCAGCAGCCCAACAGGGACTGGAAACACCATATATTTT | . | TRBV5-1 | . | TRBJ1-3
CASSMGRVREKLFF | TGTGCCAGTAGCATGGGACGGGTCCGAGAAAAACTGTTTTTT | . | TRBV19 | . | TRBJ1-4
CASSIAASLPGTQYF | TGTGCCAGTAGTATTGCAGCTAGCCTTCCCGGTACGCAGTATTTT | . | TRBV19 | . | TRBJ2-3
CAISEYSGTYNEQFF | TGTGCCATCAGTGAATATAGCGGTACCTACAATGAGCAGTTCTTC | once | TRBV10-3 | . | TRBJ2-1
CAISVYPGEPGTQYF | TGTGCCATCAGTGTTTACCCCGGGGAGCCGGGGACTCAGTACTTC | . | TRBV10-3 | . | TRBJ2-5
CASTTYNDSPLHF | TGTGCCAGCACCACCTATAATGATTCACCCCTCCACTTT | . | TRBV6-6 | . | TRBJ1-6
CASSSGGQNQPQHF | TGTGCCAGCAGCTCAGGGGGACAGAATCAGCCCCAGCATTTT | . | TRBV7-2 | TRBD1 | TRBJ1-5
CASSGGTGDYGYTF | TGCGCCAGCAGCGGAGGGACAGGGGACTATGGCTACACCTTC | . | TRBV5-1 | TRBD1 | TRBJ1-2
CASRPRGINEKLFF | TGTGCCAGTAGGCCCAGGGGCATTAATGAAAAACTGTTTTTT | . | TRBV2 | . | TRBJ1-4
CASSLKGNTGELFF | TGTGCCAGCAGCTTAAAGGGGAACACCGGGGAGCTGTTTTTT | . | TRBV7-3 | . | TRBJ2-2
CASSRDRGTGELFF | TGCGCCAGCAGTCGTGACCGGGGCACCGGGGAGCTGTTTTTT | . | TRBV5-1 | . | TRBJ2-2
CATRSGGRSYNEQFF | TGTGCCACCCGGAGCGGAGGTCGGTCCTACAATGAGCAGTTCTTC | . | TRBV19 | . | TRBJ2-1
CASSQGSGYGYTF | TGCGCCAGCAGCCAGGGGTCTGGCTATGGCTACACCTTC | . | TRBV4-3 | . | TRBJ1-2
CASSGAAYNSPLHF | TGTGCCAGCAGCGGGGCAGCTTATAATTCACCCCTCCACTTT | . | TRBV9 | . | TRBJ1-6
CASSQGTEKLFF | TGTGCCAGCAGCCAGGGAACAGAAAAACTGTTTTTT | . | TRBV14 | . | TRBJ1-4
CASNLQGYRDTQYF | TGTGCCAGCAACCTACAGGGGTATAGAGATACGCAGTATTTT | . | TRBV7-8 | TRBD1 | TRBJ2-3
CASSESSGQDTQYF | TGCGCCAGCAGTGAATCCAGCGGGCAAGATACGCAGTATTTT | . | TRBV10-1 | . | TRBJ2-3
CASSGSGGYTGNTIYF | TGTGCCAGCAGTGGCTCTGGGGGTTATACTGGAAACACCATATATTTT | . | TRBV2 | . | TRBJ1-3
CASRQGQASTDTQYF | TGTGCCAGCAGGCAGGGACAAGCTAGCACAGATACGCAGTATTTT | . | TRBV2 | . | TRBJ2-3
CASTRTVYSNQPQHF | TGTGCCAGTACCAGGACAGTATATAGCAATCAGCCCCAGCATTTT | . | TRBV19 | . | TRBJ1-5
CASKGPFRDRLEKLFF | TGTGCCAGTAAGGGCCCTTTCCGGGACAGACTCGAAAAACTGTTTTTT | . | TRBV19 | TRBD1 | TRBJ1-4
CATSRYQWSPLHF | TGTGCCACCAGCAGATATCAGTGGTCACCCCTCCACTTT | . | TRBV15 | . | TRBJ1-6
CASSEGVGAILGDTQYF | TGTGCCAGCAGTGAAGGGGTCGGGGCAATTTTAGGAGATACGCAGTATTTT | . | TRBV2 | . | TRBJ2-3
CARSLEGGSYNEQFF | TGTGCCAGAAGCTTGGAGGGAGGGTCCTACAATGAGCAGTTCTTC | . | TRBV5-3 | TRBD2 | TRBJ2-1
CASSLQGGQGQETQYF | TGCGCCAGCAGCCTCCAGGGGGGCCAGGGGCAGGAGACCCAGTACTTC | . | TRBV4-1 | . | TRBJ2-5
CAWSVGKTGGYSNQPQHF | TGTGCCTGGAGTGTAGGGAAAACTGGAGGATATAGCAATCAGCCCCAGCATTTT | once | TRBV30 | . | TRBJ1-5
CASSPHQGGNSPLHF | TGTGCCAGCTCACCACATCAGGGTGGGAATTCACCCCTCCACTTT | . | TRBV18 | . | TRBJ1-6
CASRPLPGAGANVLTF | TGTGCCAGCAGACCCCTGCCGGGGGCCGGGGCCAACGTCCTGACTTTC | . | TRBV7-2 | . | TRBJ2-6
CASSLTSGGRSTDTQYF | TGCGCCAGCAGCTTGACTAGCGGGGGGAGGAGCACAGATACGCAGTATTTT | . | TRBV5-1 | TRBD2 | TRBJ2-3
CASNSGDRRLQYF | TGTGCCAGCAATTCCGGGGACAGACGATTGCAGTACTTC | . | TRBV6-5 | TRBD1 | TRBJ2-7
CASSLGQGDGQPQHF | TGCGCCAGCAGCTTGGGACAGGGGGATGGACAGCCCCAGCATTTT | . | TRBV5-1 | TRBD1 | TRBJ1-5
CAWSRARSEQFF | TGTGCCTGGAGCCGCGCTCGGAGTGAGCAGTTCTTC | . | TRBV30 | . | TRBJ2-1
CASSPVSNNSPLHF | TGTGCCAGCTCACCAGTGTCCAATAATTCACCCCTCCACTTT | few | TRBV18 | . | TRBJ1-6
CASSGGAANEKLFF | TGTGCCAGCAGTGGGGGCGCGGCTAATGAAAAACTGTTTTTT | . | TRBV6-5 | . | TRBJ1-4
CASSLAVGQGAREQYF | TGCGCCAGCAGCCTAGCAGTCGGGCAGGGGGCACGCGAGCAGTACTTC | . | TRBV5-1 | TRBD1 | TRBJ2-7
CASSLVGTGGFKNIQYF | TGTGCCAGCAGCTTAGTGGGTACGGGAGGGTTCAAAAACATTCAGTACTTC | . | TRBV7-2 | TRBD2 | TRBJ2-4
CASSYRLPPDTQYF | TGTGCCAGCAGTTACCGGCTCCCTCCAGATACGCAGTATTTT | . | TRBV6-5 | . | TRBJ2-3
CASSARVSTEAFF | TGTGCCAGCAGTGCAAGAGTTAGCACTGAAGCTTTCTTT | . | TRBV2 | . | TRBJ1-1
CASSFRTSGSYEQYF | TGTGCCAGCAGCTTTCGGACTAGCGGCTCCTACGAGCAGTACTTC | . | TRBV5-6 | TRBD2 | TRBJ2-7
CASSDGRGSYNEQFF | TGTGCCAGCAGTGACGGGAGAGGATCCTACAATGAGCAGTTCTTC | . | TRBV6-1 | . | TRBJ2-1
CSIGHTNTEAFF | TGCAGCATCGGACACACGAACACTGAAGCTTTCTTT | few | TRBV29-1 | . | TRBJ1-1
CAWSVPPGVYTF | TGTGCCTGGAGTGTACCCCCAGGGGTCTACACCTTC | few | TRBV30 | . | TRBJ1-2
CASSLGRQGSNTGELFF | TGTGCCAGCAGCTTAGGAAGGCAGGGGTCGAACACCGGGGAGCTGTTTTTT | once | TRBV7-9 | . | TRBJ2-2
CASSVTGTYNSPLHF | TGTGCCAGCAGTGTCACAGGGACCTATAATTCACCCCTCCACTTT | . | TRBV6-1 | . | TRBJ1-6
CASSYDRANEQYF | TGTGCCAGCAGTTATGACAGGGCCAACGAGCAGTACTTC | . | TRBV25-1 | TRBD1 | TRBJ2-7
CASSVGDPRETQYF | TGTGCCAGCAGCGTAGGAGACCCACGGGAGACCCAGTACTTC | . | TRBV9 | . | TRBJ2-5
CASSRLKESGTQYF | TGTGCCAGCAGCCGCCTTAAGGAGAGCGGGACCCAGTACTTC | . | TRBV7-9 | . | TRBJ2-5
CASSQEGQGYNEQFF | TGCGCCAGCAGCCAAGAAGGGCAGGGATACAATGAGCAGTTCTTC | . | TRBV4-1 | . | TRBJ2-1
CAWKRDRGTGELFF | TGTGCCTGGAAGCGGGACAGGGGCACCGGGGAGCTGTTTTTT | . | TRBV30 | TRBD1 | TRBJ2-2
CASSLTGQRQGGELFF | TGCGCCAGCAGCTTGACCGGACAGCGGCAGGGCGGGGAGCTGTTTTTT | . | TRBV5-1 | . | TRBJ2-2